Listed here are 32 T cell receptor beta chains from one sample, sequenced in a study of blood T cell repertoires in COVID-19. TCRdb's table, derived via immunoSEQ multiplex PCR, lists solely in-frame clones and lacks some. The sample lists some 74,000 clones; more than 80% were seen once. The material sequenced was peripheral blood. These receptors were collected from a woman older than 75 with active or convalescent COVID-19.

The chain carries TRBV7-2 and TRBJ2-3; D is undetermined. From germline, CDR1 is SGHTA and CDR2 FQGNSA. The CDR3 extends over 15 amino acids. The V gene lost 3 bases and the J gene lost 0 bases, with 10 bases spanning the gap. The CDR3 nucleotides are TGTGCCAGCAGCTTTGCGGTCGGGAGCACAGATACGCAGTATTTT. This codes for CASSFAVGSTDTQYF.

The chain links TRBV7-9 to TRBJ2-3; TRBD1 agrees at 7 bases. CDR1 and CDR2 (germline): SEHNR, FQNEAQ (reference sequence). The CDR3 length is 14 residues. V was clipped by 3 bases and J by 4 bases; unmatched bases: 4. This CDR3 reads CASSFRQGADTQYF. The CDR3 DNA reads as TGTGCCAGCAGCTTCAGGCAGGGGGCAGATACGCAGTATTTT.

The CDR3, as DNA: TGTGCCAGCAGTGAAAACCCCCAGGAAGCTTTCTTT. It translates to CASSENPQEAFF. This chain links TRBV6-1 with TRBJ1-1; D ambiguous. The ends were cut back, 2 bases at V and 8 bases at J, with 9 bases in the middle. This CDR3 spans 12 amino acids. CDR1 MNHNS and CDR2 SASEGT come from the germline V gene.

The chain employs TRBV7-9 and TRBJ1-1; maybe TRBD1 (6 bases). The CDR3 length is 14 residues. Germline CDR1 and CDR2: SEHNR and FQNEAQ (reference sequence). Trimming pared 5 bases from V and 7 bases from J, leaving 17 bases between. The CDR3 sequence: CASSPSPWTDEAFF. The CDR3 DNA follows: TGTGCCAGCAGCCCCTCCCCCTGGACAGATGAAGCTTTCTTT.

The rearrangement links TRBV5-6 to TRBJ2-2, with TRBD2 matching over 7 bases. This CDR3 region has 18 residues. Germline assignment: CDR1 SGHDT and CDR2 YYEEEE. V lost 2 bases, J lost 4 bases, and 14 bases stayed unmatched. CDR3 in amino acids: CASSFLSSGPLGTGELFF. The CDR3 DNA follows: TGTGCCAGCAGCTTTTTGTCTAGCGGACCATTGGGCACCGGGGAGCTGTTTTTT.

The chain combines TRBV6-2 or TRBV6-3 with TRBJ2-7, with 7 positions matching TRBD2. There are 16 residues in the CDR3. Trimming at V came to 2 bases and at J to 0 bases, leaving 7 bases not matched to a gene. Germline loops: CDR1 MNHEY, CDR2 SVGEGT. The DNA of the CDR3 is TGTGCCAGCAGTTACGGTGGCGGGGGTATCTCCTACGAGCAGTACTTC. It is translated as CASSYGGGGISYEQYF.

The J gene is TRBJ1-4, the V gene TRBV18; maybe TRBD1 (6 bases). The germline V gene has CDR1 KGHSH and CDR2 LQKENI. The CDR3 has 15 residues. V lost 4 bases and J 5 bases, leaving 14 bases between the germline ends. In nucleotides, the CDR3 is TGTGCCAGCTCACTGATGGACAGCCTGAATGAAAAACTGTTTTTT. Its translation: CASSLMDSLNEKLFF.

The chain uses TRBV6-2 or TRBV6-3 and TRBJ1-1; D is unresolved. Trimming took 2 bases from V and 0 from J, leaving 10 bases between them. The CDR3 runs to 15 residues. Germline CDR1 and CDR2: MNHEY and SVGEGT. CDR3 region: CASSYQVYMNTEAFF. CDR3 sequence (DNA): TGTGCCAGCAGTTACCAGGTTTACATGAACACTGAAGCTTTCTTT.

The CDR3 region is CAISGADSSNQPQHF. The CDR3 DNA sequence: TGTGCCATCAGTGGAGCCGACAGTAGCAATCAGCCCCAGCATTTT. The chain links TRBV10-3 to TRBJ1-5, with D possibly being TRBD1 (5 bases). Germline lookup yields CDR1 ENHRY and CDR2 SYGVKD. The CDR3 runs to 15 residues. V was shortened by 4 bases and J by 0 bases, with 10 bases between the two germline ends.

This clone was observed a few times. V and J are TRBV5-6 and TRBJ1-5; D may be TRBD1 (5 bases). CDR1 is SGHDT, CDR2 YYEEEE, per germline. V lost 2 bases to trimming and J lost 4 bases, with 10 bases between them. The CDR3 contains 14 residues. CDR3 nucleotides: TGTGCCAGCAGCTTCCAGGGAAGAAATCAGCCCCAGCATTTT. Translation gives CASSFQGRNQPQHF.

The chain recombines TRBV2 with TRBJ1-2, with 7 positions matching TRBD1. The CDR3 is 14 amino acids. Germline values: CDR1 SNHLY, CDR2 FYNNEI. Trimming removed 5 bases from V and 3 bases from J; junction bases left unmatched: 6. The CDR3 DNA is TGTGCCAGCAGTAGAGGGGGCCCTTACTATGGCTACACCTTC. Its translation is CASSRGGPYYGYTF.

This clone came up a few times. The chain carries TRBV2 and TRBJ2-7; the match to TRBD1 covers 10 bases. CDR1 SNHLY and CDR2 FYNNEI come from the germline V gene. V lost 5 bases and J lost 2; bases outside the gene matches: 3. The CDR3 runs 14 residues. CDR3 in amino acids: CASSPGTGAYEQYF. The DNA for the CDR3 is TGTGCCAGCAGTCCCGGGACAGGGGCCTACGAGCAGTACTTC. Based on the CDR3 plus reference TRBV2 and TRBJ2-7, the full variable domain is EPEVTQTPSHQVTQMGQEVILRCVPISNHLYFYWYRQILGQKVEFLVSFYNNEISEKSEIFDDQFSVERPDGSNFTLKIRSTKLEDSAMYFCASSPGTGAYEQYFGPGTRLTVT.

This chain joins TRBV28 and TRBJ1-4, with D possibly being TRBD1 (5 bases). Germline CDR1 and CDR2: MDHEN and SYDVKM. The V and J ends lost 5 bases and 3 bases respectively, with 7 bases between them. CDR3 length: 13 residues. CDR3 sequence reads: CASSPGSNEKLFF. The CDR3 coding sequence is TGTGCCAGCAGTCCAGGGTCTAATGAAAAACTGTTTTTT. Together with reference TRBV28 and TRBJ1-4, the CDR3 gives the full variable domain: DVKVTQSSRYLVKRTGEKVFLECVQDMDHENMFWYRQDPGLGLRLIYFSYDVKMKEKGDIPEGYSVSREKKERFSLILESASTNQTSMYLCASSPGSNEKLFFGSGTQLSVL.

The chain is built from TRBV19 and TRBJ2-1, with a weak D call TRBD2 (5 bases). CDR1 and CDR2 (germline): LNHDA, SQIVND (reference sequence). The CDR3 loop spans 12 amino acids. The V end was cut by 3 bases, the J end by 10 bases, with 10 bases between. The CDR3 DNA reads as TGTGCCAGTAGTATGGCGGGTCGGGAGCAGTTCTTC. Translating gives CASSMAGREQFF.

This clone was seen only a few times. The chain recombines TRBV4-1 with TRBJ2-7; D is uncertain. This CDR3 comprises 11 residues. Deletions cut 2 bases from V and 5 bases from J, with 4 bases between. Germline V gives CDR1 MGHRA, CDR2 YSYEKL. The CDR3 is CASSQLHEQYF. As DNA, the CDR3 is TGCGCCAGCAGCCAACTCCACGAGCAGTACTTC.

This chain links TRBV24-1 with TRBJ2-3; the match to TRBD2 covers 12 bases. V gave up 4 bases and J gave up 8 bases; unmatched junction bases: 9. Looked up from germline, CDR1 is KGHDR and CDR2 is SFDVKD. CDR3 length equals 16 residues. The CDR3 region has the DNA TGTGCCACCAGTGAGGGGACTAGCGGGCGCCTCTCTACGCAGTATTTT. Its translation: CATSEGTSGRLSTQYF.

Concerning this clone: Other DNA sequences in the same sample also yield this CDR3. This chain links TRBV5-1 with TRBJ1-1; D may be TRBD1 (5 bases). The length of the CDR3 is 13 residues. The germline gives CDR1 SGHRS, CDR2 YFSETQ. Trimming stripped 2 bases from V and 4 bases from J, with 9 bases between. This CDR3 reads CASSFSGGTEAFF. Written as DNA, the CDR3 is TGCGCCAGCAGCTTTTCGGGGGGCACTGAAGCTTTCTTT.

The rearrangement joins TRBV10-1 to TRBJ1-6, with 8 nucleotides matching TRBD1. This CDR3 is built from 15 residues. CDR1 and CDR2 (germline): WNHNN, SYGVQD (reference sequence). With V trimmed by 3 bases and J by 7 bases, 5 bases remained unmatched. CDR3: CASSEGQGENSPLHF. For the CDR3, the DNA is TGCGCCAGCAGTGAAGGACAGGGTGAGAATTCACCCCTCCACTTT.

The V gene is TRBV6-5, the J gene TRBJ1-5; no definite D call. The germline V gene has CDR1 MNHEY and CDR2 SVGAGI. With 11 bases removed from V and 1 base from J, the gap between germline ends came to 12 bases. The CDR3 loop spans 13 amino acids. For the CDR3, the DNA is TGTGCCGGCGCGCGGGAAAGCAATCAGCCCCAGCATTTT. This translates into CAGARESNQPQHF.

The rearrangement joins TRBV19 to TRBJ1-1; D call uncertain. This CDR3 has 16 residues. V gave up 3 bases and J gave up 1 base, with 15 bases separating them. Germline V gene sequence: CDR1 LNHDA, CDR2 SQIVND (reference sequence). The CDR3 loop reads CASSIPQRRENTEAFF. The CDR3 bases are TGTGCCAGTAGTATTCCCCAAAGGCGGGAGAACACTGAAGCTTTCTTT.

V gene TRBV6-2 or TRBV6-3 combines with J gene TRBJ2-7, with a weak D call TRBD1 (6 bases). V gave up 4 bases and J gave up 4 bases, with 11 bases separating them. The V gene's germline CDR1 is MNHEY and CDR2 SVGEGT. The CDR3 consists of 13 residues. The CDR3, as DNA: TGTGCCAGCAGTTCAAACAGGGTGTACGAGCAGTACTTC. This sequence encodes CASSSNRVYEQYF.

The J gene is TRBJ2-1, the V gene TRBV5-1; possibly TRBD1 for D (6 bases). The germline gives CDR1 SGHRS, CDR2 YFSETQ. The germline V and J ends were trimmed by 7 bases and 6 bases, with 14 bases remaining between them. CDR3 length: 13 amino acids. CDR3 amino acids: CASQTLGGNEQFF. CDR3 DNA: TGCGCCAGCCAGACCTTAGGGGGCAATGAGCAGTTCTTC. Full variable domain (remainder filled in from reference TRBV5-1 and TRBJ2-1): KAGVTQTPRYLIKTRGQQVTLSCSPISGHRSVSWYQQTPGQGLQFLFEYFSETQRNKGNFPGRFSGRQFSNSRSEMNVSTLELGDSALYLCASQTLGGNEQFFGPGTRLTVL.

V is TRBV19 and J is TRBJ2-7, with 7 bases identical to TRBD2. CDR3 length equals 14 residues. V was clipped by 3 bases and J by 4 bases; unmatched bases: 6. CDR1 and CDR2 from the germline V gene are LNHDA and SQIVND (reference sequence). CDR3 protein: CASSISSGIYEQYF. The CDR3 DNA sequence: TGTGCCAGTAGTATTTCCAGCGGGATTTACGAGCAGTACTTC. Based on the CDR3 plus reference TRBV19 and TRBJ2-7, the full variable domain is DGGITQSPKYLFRKEGQNVTLSCEQNLNHDAMYWYRQDPGQGLRLIYYSQIVNDFQKGDIAEGYSVSREKKESFPLTVTSAQKNPTAFYLCASSISSGIYEQYFGPGTRLTVT.

V is TRBV10-3 and J is TRBJ1-5; TRBD1 matches 9 bases. There are 17 residues in the CDR3. CDR1 and CDR2 from the germline V gene are ENHRY and SYGVKD. Unmatched junction bases numbered 15, after V lost 6 bases and J lost 6 bases. The CDR3 coding sequence is TGTGCCATCAGCCCTGGCCCTACAGGGGGCGGTAGTCAGCCCCAGCATTTT. This translates into CAISPGPTGGGSQPQHF.

This chain joins TRBV5-4 and TRBJ2-7; the match to TRBD2 covers 10 bases. The CDR3 consists of 16 residues. Losses at the gene ends were 3 bases for V and 0 bases for J; bases not matched to a gene: 6. Looked up from germline, CDR1 is SGHNT and CDR2 is YYREEE (reference sequence). The CDR3 region has the DNA TGTGCCAGCAGCTACGGACTAGCGGAAAGCTCCTACGAGCAGTACTTC. This gives the protein CASSYGLAESSYEQYF.

V gene TRBV7-3 combines with J gene TRBJ2-7; 12 bases align to TRBD2. J gave up 2 bases and V 5 bases, and 1 base lay outside the gene matches. The CDR3 extends over 14 amino acids. The germline gives CDR1 SGHTA, CDR2 FQGTGA. CDR3 sequence: CASSRTSGAYEQYF. CDR3 nucleotides: TGTGCCAGCAGCCGGACTAGCGGGGCCTACGAGCAGTACTTC.

This chain joins TRBV9 and TRBJ2-7, with 8 bases aligning to TRBD2. Germline V CDR1 and CDR2: SGDLS, YYNGEE. The trim removed 4 bases at V and 4 bases at J, leaving 7 bases unmatched. This CDR3 has 14 residues. The CDR3 is CASSPGLDFYEQYF. The CDR3 bases are TGTGCCAGCAGCCCGGGACTAGATTTTTACGAGCAGTACTTC. The full variable domain, rest sourced from reference TRBV9 and TRBJ2-7, is DSGVTQTPKHLITATGQRVTLRCSPRSGDLSVYWYQQSLDQGLQFLIQYYNGEERAKGNILERFSAQQFPDLHSELNLSSLELGDSALYFCASSPGLDFYEQYFGPGTRLTVT.

The J gene is TRBJ2-6, the V gene TRBV5-1; no firm D call. This CDR3 comprises 16 residues. Trimming took off 4 bases at V and 0 bases at J, with 11 bases between the two ends. The V gene's germline CDR1 is SGHRS and CDR2 YFSETQ. CDR3 region: CASSPDAVSGANVLTF. The CDR3 DNA follows: TGCGCCAGCAGCCCTGACGCGGTCTCTGGGGCCAACGTCCTGACTTTC.

The count of this clone is one. The chain recombines TRBV4-1 with TRBJ1-2; D perhaps matches TRBD1 (6 bases). The CDR3 sequence is 13 residues long. The germline V gene encodes CDR1 MGHRA and CDR2 YSYEKL. V gave up 3 bases and J gave up 4 bases, with 9 bases separating them. The DNA for the CDR3 is TGCGCCAGCAGCCAGGGAGGGGGCTATGGCTACACCTTC. Its protein product is CASSQGGGYGYTF.

This clone was seen a single time. This chain uses TRBV7-3 with TRBJ1-6; D gene uncertain. The germline V and J ends were trimmed by 4 bases and 7 bases, with 14 bases remaining between them. Germline CDR1 SGHTA, CDR2 FQGTGA. The length of the CDR3 is 15 residues. CDR3 in DNA: TGTGCCAGCAGCTCATCCCGGGATAAAAATTCACCCCTCCACTTT. This encodes CASSSSRDKNSPLHF.

The rearrangement links TRBV4-1 to TRBJ1-1, with 12 nucleotides matching TRBD1. The CDR3 is 17 amino acids. V shed 1 base and J 4 bases; nucleotides not matched to a gene: 7. Germline loops: CDR1 MGHRA, CDR2 YSYEKL. CDR3 in DNA: TGCGCCAGCAGCCAAGTAGGGACAGGGGGCTTCGGCACTGAAGCTTTCTTT. Residues: CASSQVGTGGFGTEAFF.

This clone was picked up a small number of times. The chain links TRBV29-1 to TRBJ2-1, with D unclear. The V gene lost 2 bases and the J gene lost 10 bases, with 6 bases spanning the gap. The CDR3 covers 10 residues. Germline-derived CDR1 and CDR2 are SQVTM and ANQGSEA. CDR3 protein: CSVEHFEQFF. In DNA, the CDR3 is TGCAGCGTTGAACACTTCGAGCAGTTCTTC.